The 3 T cell receptor beta chains in this list originate from one sample, sequenced in a study of T cell responses to AZD1222 COVID-19 vaccine. Sequencing used immunoSEQ multiplex PCR; TCRdb keeps in-frame clones, though not all of them. The sample yields 150,000 to 180,000 clones, 86% seen once. Specimen: peripheral blood, collected on day 0 of MenACWY control vaccination. Receptors were obtained from an adult in good health.

V is TRBV10-3 and J is TRBJ1-6; 7 bases map to TRBD1. V gave up 6 bases and J gave up 8 bases; unmatched junction bases: 7. The germline CDR1 and CDR2 sequences are ENHRY and SYGVKD. The CDR3 runs 14 residues. The chain's CDR3 is CAISRQGSDSPLHF. The CDR3 region has the DNA TGTGCCATCAGCAGACAGGGCAGCGATTCACCCCTCCACTTT.

The chain carries TRBV11-3 and TRBJ2-4; TRBD1 aligns across 7 bases. Trimming took 5 bases from V and 0 from J; bases not matched to a gene: 4. The CDR3 has 15 residues. Germline CDR1 reads SGHNT; CDR2 reads YENEEA. CDR3 residues: CASSTTGTAKNIQYF. The CDR3 DNA reads TGTGCCAGCAGCACGACAGGGACAGCCAAAAACATTCAGTACTTC.

The chain links TRBV4-2 to TRBJ2-1, with 9 nucleotides matching TRBD2. J gave up 8 bases and V 0 bases, and 11 bases lay outside the gene matches. This CDR3 region has 17 residues. Germline loops: CDR1 LGHNA, CDR2 YNFKEQ. The CDR3 region is CASSQDRRLAVRDEQFF. The CDR3 DNA follows: TGTGCCAGCAGCCAAGATAGGAGACTAGCGGTGAGGGATGAGCAGTTCTTC.